This T cell receptor (beta chain) was identified in a study of T-cell memory formation after mild COVID-19. Study-wide results and limits: The CD4+ clones that contracted clustered mainly within CM and EM, and the CD8+ clones concentrated in EMRA. Clones contracting across day 15 to 85 had a balanced CD4/CD8 profile; later expanding clones leaned CD4+. Memory from before infection featured some responding clones, which suggests cross-reactive memory joined.

Sample barcodes and UMIs were carried by the TCR alpha and TCR beta cDNA libraries that 5'RACE generated with constant-segment primers. TCRdb re-called the 5' RACE reads with MiXCR, one entry per CDR3 protein. Of under 550,000 distinct CDR3 sequences listed, roughly 18% are singletons. V lost 4 bases, J lost 3 bases, and 4 bases stayed unmatched. Per germline, CDR1 SEHNR and CDR2 FQNEAQ (reference sequence). The CDR3 sequence is 17 residues long. Note on this clonotype: Its antigen is undetermined.

The clonotype was recovered from a man between 18 and 29 years old who had mild COVID-19 (a few samples of this study predate the infection). Cell type and time point are not known. The sequenced material came from PBMCs or a T cell subset sorted from them (not recorded which). This rearrangement joins TRBV7-9 to TRBJ2-1; 15 nucleotides line up with TRBD2. The CDR3 DNA reads TGTGCCAGCAGCTCCGGACTAGCGGGGGGGCACTACAATGAGCAGTTCTTC. Translating it yields CASSSGLAGGHYNEQFF.